This T cell receptor (beta chain) was sequenced for a study of shared clonotypes between healthy human individuals. Study observations and caveats: With few donors, the genetic and exposure-history diversity represented was limited.

Germline CDR1 and CDR2: MDHEN and SYDVKM. The CDR3 runs 13 residues. Trimming pared 7 bases from V and 5 bases from J, leaving 14 bases between. A note on this clone: As yet, its antigen is unknown.

Measured with immunoSEQ multiplex PCR; TCRdb has only the in-frame clones, and not every one. The sample carries about 610,000 clones, less than 98% recorded once. The genes are TRBV28 and TRBJ1-2; D uncertain. The origin of this receptor is a woman aged 30 to 39 in good health. Source material: naive CD4+ T cells sorted from blood. Subset reported: CD45RA+ positively selected. The CDR3 loop reads CASTARNGYGYTF. The CDR3 nucleotides are TGTGCCAGCACGGCCCGGAATGGGTATGGCTACACCTTC.